These 27 T cell receptor beta chains share one sample of origin, sequenced in a study of PD-1 blockade in classical Hodgkin lymphoma. No patient escaped relapse after autologous stem cell transplantation, and brentuximab vedotin exposure varied. Method: immunoSEQ multiplex PCR; TCRdb's copy keeps in-frame clones and lacks some. The sample comprises tens of thousands of clones, roughly 90% of which are singletons, and around 8.9% rests with the top ten. The specimen was peripheral blood mononuclear cells (PBMCs), collected at baseline. Receptors were obtained from a human donor with classical Hodgkin lymphoma.

The rearrangement links TRBV27 to TRBJ1-1; no firm D call. V gave up 8 bases and J gave up 3 bases, with 19 bases separating them. The CDR3 runs 15 residues. The germline CDR1 and CDR2 sequences are MNHEY and SMNVEV (reference sequence). In DNA form, the CDR3 reads TGTGCCAGCCTCCCGTGGGGAGAGGCGTACACTGAAGCTTTCTTT. This codes for CASLPWGEAYTEAFF.

J is TRBJ2-5 and V is TRBV5-1; 9 bases map to TRBD2. Germline V lookup: CDR1 SGHRS, CDR2 YFSETQ. This CDR3 contains 14 residues. V lost 8 bases and J lost 3; bases outside the gene matches: 8. The CDR3 loop reads CASKGGRAEETQYF. The CDR3 DNA follows: TGCGCCAGTAAAGGCGGGAGGGCCGAAGAGACCCAGTACTTC.

This clone was counted once. V gene TRBV7-8 combines with J gene TRBJ2-7; no reliable D call. The germline CDR1 and CDR2 sequences are SGHVS and FQNEAQ. The CDR3 is 12 residues long. Trimming pared 2 bases from V and 3 bases from J, leaving 5 bases between. The CDR3 DNA reads TGTGCCAGCAGCTTAACGAGCTACGAGCAGTACTTC. Translated: CASSLTSYEQYF.

The CDR3 DNA follows: TGTGCCAGTAGTCCTGGACAGCGGAGCCATCTAATGAACACTGAAGCTTTCTTT. As protein: CASSPGQRSHLMNTEAFF. The rearrangement joins TRBV19 to TRBJ1-1; D perhaps matches TRBD1 (6 bases). Deletions cut 5 bases from V and 0 bases from J, with 22 bases between. This CDR3 is built from 18 residues. The germline V gene encodes CDR1 LNHDA and CDR2 SQIVND (reference sequence).

The rearrangement uses TRBV5-4 and TRBJ2-1; TRBD2 matches 7 bases. The ends lost 0 bases at V and 8 bases at J; junction bases unmatched: 5. This CDR3 contains 14 residues. In germline, CDR1 is SGHNT, CDR2 YYREEE (reference sequence). Here the CDR3 reads CASSLEAGRDEQFF. The DNA for the CDR3 is TGTGCCAGCAGCTTGGAGGCGGGGAGGGATGAGCAGTTCTTC.

The chain uses TRBV7-2 and TRBJ1-4, with a possible D match to TRBD1 (5 bases). The CDR3 contains 16 residues. V lost 6 bases to trimming and J lost 2 bases, with 16 bases between them. Looked up from germline, CDR1 is SGHTA and CDR2 is FQGNSA. CDR3 region: CASSPLGRATNEKLFF. The CDR3 DNA reads as TGTGCCAGCAGTCCCCTGGGCAGGGCGACTAATGAAAAACTGTTTTTT.

This rearrangement joins TRBV6-5 to TRBJ2-1; TRBD2 matches at 8 bases. V shed 5 bases, J shed 7 bases, and the junction held 7 bases outside the gene matches. CDR3 size: 14 residues. Germline CDR1 reads MNHEY; CDR2 reads SVGAGI. CDR3 in amino acids: CASSTPGLVNEQFF. The CDR3 DNA reads TGTGCCAGCAGTACTCCGGGACTAGTGAATGAGCAGTTCTTC.

By sample fraction, this clone is medium-sized. The rearrangement joins TRBV13 to TRBJ1-4; the D gene is possibly TRBD1 (6 bases). CDR3 length equals 17 residues. Germline values: CDR1 PRHDT, CDR2 FYEKMQ (reference sequence). Trimming shortened V by 5 bases and J by 7 bases, and 23 bases separated the two germline ends. CDR3 sequence (DNA): TGTGCCAGCAGCGACACCTCATCCGGGACACTGCTTGAAAAACTGTTTTTT. This translates into CASSDTSSGTLLEKLFF.

The V and J genes are TRBV7-8 and TRBJ1-3; 7 bases are shared with TRBD1. The CDR3 sequence is 16 residues long. The V segment lost 4 bases and the J segment 0 bases; nucleotides outside the gene matches: 6. CDR1 SGHVS and CDR2 FQNEAQ come from the germline V gene. The CDR3 nucleotides are TGTGCCAGCAGCTCCCCGACAGGGAGCTCTGGAAACACCATATATTTT. This codes for CASSSPTGSSGNTIYF.

This chain joins TRBV29-1 and TRBJ1-5; D uncertain. Trimming shortened V by 7 bases and J by 2 bases, and 9 bases separated the two germline ends. Germline CDR1 reads SQVTM; CDR2 reads ANQGSEA. The CDR3 length is 12 residues. CDR3 sequence: CSASEGNQPQHF. CDR3 DNA sequence: TGCAGCGCTTCGGAAGGCAATCAGCCCCAGCATTTT.

V gene TRBV6-1 combines with J gene TRBJ2-6; possibly TRBD1 for D (6 bases). Germline V gene lookup returns CDR1 MNHNS and CDR2 SASEGT. The CDR3 has 14 residues. V lost 4 bases to trimming and J lost 2 bases, with 6 bases between them. The CDR3 here is CASSAGAGANVLTF. CDR3 coding DNA: TGTGCCAGCAGTGCAGGGGCTGGGGCCAACGTCCTGACTTTC.

CDR3 in DNA: TGCGCCAGCAGCACGGGATCACAGGTGGATTACGAGCAGTACTTC. Its protein is CASSTGSQVDYEQYF. This chain joins TRBV5-1 and TRBJ2-7; D is tentatively TRBD1 or TRBD2 (5 bases each). Germline values: CDR1 SGHRS, CDR2 YFSETQ. The length of the CDR3 is 15 residues. The ends were cut back, 4 bases at V and 4 bases at J, with 18 bases in the middle. Using reference TRBV5-1 and TRBJ2-7 for the parts outside the CDR3, the full variable domain is KAGVTQTPRYLIKTRGQQVTLSCSPISGHRSVSWYQQTPGQGLQFLFEYFSETQRNKGNFPGRFSGRQFSNSRSEMNVSTLELGDSALYLCASSTGSQVDYEQYFGPGTRLTVT.

The chain carries TRBV28 and TRBJ2-7; D remains ambiguous. Germline assignment: CDR1 MDHEN and CDR2 SYDVKM. CDR3 length equals 14 residues. V lost 6 bases and J 2 bases, leaving 14 bases between the germline ends. The CDR3 nucleotides are TGTGCCAGCAGCACCAATGGACGGGCCTACGAGCAGTACTTC. Its protein is CASSTNGRAYEQYF.

The chain links TRBV7-6 to TRBJ2-1, with 15 nucleotides matching TRBD2. Germline lookup yields CDR1 SGHVS and CDR2 FNYEAQ. The CDR3 spans 14 residues. J was trimmed by 10 bases and V by 5 bases; bases with no gene match: 3. The CDR3 DNA reads TGTGCCAGCAGCCCGGGACTAGCGGGAGGCGAGCAGTTCTTC. Translation gives CASSPGLAGGEQFF.

This sequence joins TRBV28 and TRBJ1-2; 9 bases are a match to TRBD1. V lost 2 bases and J lost 8; bases outside the gene matches: 3. Per germline, CDR1 MDHEN and CDR2 SYDVKM. This CDR3 is built from 13 residues. CDR3 loop: CASSLGTGNGYTF. CDR3 DNA sequence: TGTGCCAGCAGTTTAGGGACAGGGAACGGCTACACCTTC.

J is TRBJ1-3 and V is TRBV6-1, with D possibly TRBD1 on 5 matching bases. Trimming removed 2 bases at V and 3 bases at J, with 8 bases between. The V gene's germline CDR1 is MNHNS and CDR2 SASEGT. This CDR3 spans 14 amino acids. For the CDR3, the DNA is TGTGCCAGCAGTGAAAGGGGTGGTGGAAACACCATATATTTT. This encodes CASSERGGGNTIYF.

The CDR3 DNA is TGTGCCAGCTCTACCGGAAATGCTCCCCATGAGCAGTTCTTC. This translates into CASSTGNAPHEQFF. This rearrangement joins TRBV27 to TRBJ2-1; no firm D call. V lost 8 bases and J lost 8, with 19 bases in between. The CDR3 sequence is 14 residues long. Germline V gene lookup returns CDR1 MNHEY and CDR2 SMNVEV (reference sequence).

Regarding this clone: One junction end does not reproduce the germline sequence, and a read error may be involved. The chain couples TRBV6-5 to TRBJ1-4, with D possibly matching TRBD1 (5 bases). The CDR3 extends over 15 amino acids. CDR1 and CDR2 from the germline V gene are MNHEY and SVGAGI. The CDR3 DNA reads TGTGCCAGCAGTGACTCTTGGGGGGAAGGTGAAAAACTGTTTTTT. Encoded protein: CASSDSWGEGEKLFF.

The chain has TRBV7-8 and TRBJ2-1; the D gene is possibly TRBD1 (6 bases). Germline V gives CDR1 SGHVS, CDR2 FQNEAQ. The ends were cut back, 5 bases at V and 2 bases at J, with 13 bases in the middle. CDR3 length equals 15 residues. The CDR3 coding sequence is TGTGCCAGCAGCATGCACAGGGAAGCCTACAATGAGCAGTTCTTC. Protein sequence: CASSMHREAYNEQFF.

The chain carries TRBV29-1 and TRBJ2-1; 12 nucleotides agree with TRBD1. The CDR3 spans 15 residues. The V segment lost 2 bases and the J segment 10 bases; nucleotides outside the gene matches: 9. Germline V gene sequence: CDR1 SQVTM, CDR2 ANQGSEA. The CDR3 DNA reads TGCAGCGTTGAAATGAGGGGACAGGGGGCCCCCGAGCAGTTCTTC. Amino acids: CSVEMRGQGAPEQFF.

The rearrangement links TRBV18 to TRBJ2-3, with a weak D call TRBD2 (6 bases). The germline CDR1 and CDR2 sequences are KGHSH and LQKENI. The CDR3 sequence is 16 residues long. V lost 3 bases and J lost 0, with 13 bases in between. The CDR3 region has the DNA TGTGCCAGCTCACCCGTTTGGAGCGGGAGCACAGATACGCAGTATTTT. It yields the protein CASSPVWSGSTDTQYF.

This chain links TRBV6-5 with TRBJ2-3; 9 bases agree with TRBD2. The ends lost 2 bases at V and 4 bases at J; junction bases unmatched: 4. Germline V gene sequence: CDR1 MNHEY, CDR2 SVGAGI. The CDR3 has 15 amino acids. Here the CDR3 DNA reads TGTGCCAGCAGTTACGTACTAGCGGGCCCAGATACGCAGTATTTT. Its protein product is CASSYVLAGPDTQYF.

The chain couples TRBV4-2 to TRBJ2-1; 14 bases are a match to TRBD2. The V gene end was trimmed by 1 base and the J gene end by 8 bases; junction bases not matched to a gene: 4. Per germline, CDR1 LGHNA and CDR2 YNFKEQ. The length of the CDR3 is 16 residues. The CDR3 DNA sequence: TGTGCCAGCAGCCAAGCGACTAGCGGGGGGGTAGATGAGCAGTTCTTC. Its translation is CASSQATSGGVDEQFF.

This clone was seen only once. This chain links TRBV7-2 with TRBJ2-1; 9 positions match TRBD2. J gave up 6 bases and V 6 bases, and 12 bases lay outside the gene matches. The CDR3 contains 16 residues. Looked up from germline, CDR1 is SGHTA and CDR2 is FQGNSA. The CDR3 nucleotides are TGTGCCAGCAGGCCCAGACTAGCGGCCGCCGGCAATGAGCAGTTCTTC. Its protein product is CASRPRLAAAGNEQFF.

The rearrangement joins TRBV28 to TRBJ2-3, with 16 nucleotides matching TRBD2. Germline V gene lookup returns CDR1 MDHEN and CDR2 SYDVKM. CDR3 size: 17 residues. The junction had 7 bases not matched to a gene; V was cut back by 6 bases and J by 4 bases. CDR3 DNA: TGTGCCAGCAGGTCCGGGACTAGCGGGAGGGCCGCAGATACGCAGTATTTT. This sequence encodes CASRSGTSGRAADTQYF.

The chain uses TRBV27 and TRBJ2-2, with 7 bases that match TRBD1. Germline CDR1 is MNHEY and CDR2 is SMNVEV (reference sequence). CDR3 length: 14 amino acids. V shed 6 bases and J 0 bases; nucleotides not matched to a gene: 1. CDR3 sequence: CASRTGANTGELFF. DNA for the CDR3: TGTGCCAGCAGAACAGGGGCGAACACCGGGGAGCTGTTTTTT.

This chain links TRBV11-3 with TRBJ2-2, with D possibly matching TRBD1 (5 bases). The CDR3 has 17 residues. Between the trimmed V and J ends, which lost 1 base and 0 bases, there was a span of 12 bases. CDR1 SGHNT and CDR2 YENEEA come from the germline V gene. The CDR3: CASSLGGRASNTGELFF. The CDR3 DNA is TGTGCCAGCAGCTTAGGGGGCAGGGCTTCGAACACCGGGGAGCTGTTTTTT.